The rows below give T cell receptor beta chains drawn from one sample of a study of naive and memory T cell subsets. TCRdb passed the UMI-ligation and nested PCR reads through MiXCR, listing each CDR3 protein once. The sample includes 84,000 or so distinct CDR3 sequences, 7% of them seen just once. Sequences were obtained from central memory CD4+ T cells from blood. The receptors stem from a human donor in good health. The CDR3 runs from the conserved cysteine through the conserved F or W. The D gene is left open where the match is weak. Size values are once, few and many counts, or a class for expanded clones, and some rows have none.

CDR3 protein: CASSNRQASGNTIYF
CDR3 DNA: TGTGCCAGCAGCAATAGACAGGCCTCTGGAAACACCATATATTTT
J gene: TRBJ1-3
D gene: .
V gene: TRBV7-2
clone size: many

CDR3 protein: CASSQEPETQYF
CDR3 DNA: TGTGCCAGCAGCCAAGAACCAGAGACCCAGTACTTC
J gene: TRBJ2-5
D gene: .
V gene: TRBV4-2
clone size: .

CDR3 protein: CASSRTETDTQYF
CDR3 DNA: TGTGCCAGCAGTCGGACAGAAACAGATACGCAGTATTTT
J gene: TRBJ2-3
D gene: .
V gene: TRBV27
clone size: few

CDR3 protein: CASSRSGVGQETQYF
CDR3 DNA: TGTGCCAGCAGCAGAAGCGGTGTCGGCCAAGAGACCCAGTACTTC
J gene: TRBJ2-5
D gene: .
V gene: TRBV7-6
clone size: .

CDR3 protein: CASSPLANLRQGATGANVLTF
CDR3 DNA: TGTGCCAGCTCACCATTGGCGAATTTGAGGCAGGGGGCAACTGGGGCCAACGTCCTGACTTTC
J gene: TRBJ2-6
D gene: TRBD1
V gene: TRBV18
clone size: many

CDR3 protein: CASSRGGAPSTDTQYF
CDR3 DNA: TGTGCCAGCAGCCGAGGGGGCGCCCCTAGCACAGATACGCAGTATTTT
J gene: TRBJ2-3
D gene: TRBD1
V gene: TRBV7-2
clone size: .

CDR3 protein: CASRNYGYTF
CDR3 DNA: TGTGCCAGCAGAAACTATGGCTACACCTTC
J gene: TRBJ1-2
D gene: .
V gene: TRBV28
clone size: many

CDR3 protein: CATQDRLNQPQHF
CDR3 DNA: TGTGCCACCCAGGACAGGCTCAATCAGCCCCAGCATTTT
J gene: TRBJ1-5
D gene: TRBD1
V gene: TRBV24-1
clone size: many

CDR3 protein: CASSTGGANTGELFF
CDR3 DNA: TGTGCCAGCAGCACCGGGGGAGCGAACACCGGGGAGCTGTTTTTT
J gene: TRBJ2-2
D gene: .
V gene: TRBV9
clone size: many

CDR3 protein: CASSPNKVGTDTQYF
CDR3 DNA: TGTGCCAGCAGCCCGAATAAAGTGGGCACAGATACGCAGTATTTT
J gene: TRBJ2-3
D gene: .
V gene: TRBV5-5
clone size: many

CDR3 protein: CASSLERTRAPEAFF
CDR3 DNA: TGTGCCAGCAGCTTAGAACGGACTAGGGCCCCGGAAGCTTTCTTT
J gene: TRBJ1-1
D gene: .
V gene: TRBV13
clone size: few